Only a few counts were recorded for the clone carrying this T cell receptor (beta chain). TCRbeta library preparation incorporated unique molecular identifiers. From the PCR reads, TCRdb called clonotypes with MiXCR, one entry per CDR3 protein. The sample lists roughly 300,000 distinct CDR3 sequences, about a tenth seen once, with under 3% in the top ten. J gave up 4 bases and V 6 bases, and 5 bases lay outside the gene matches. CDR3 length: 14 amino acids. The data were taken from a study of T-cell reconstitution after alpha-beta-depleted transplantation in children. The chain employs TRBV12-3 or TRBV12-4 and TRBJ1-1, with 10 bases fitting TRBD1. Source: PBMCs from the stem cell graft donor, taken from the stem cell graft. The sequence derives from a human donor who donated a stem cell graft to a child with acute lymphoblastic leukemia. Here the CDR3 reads CASSRQGAITEAFF. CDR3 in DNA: TGTGCCAGCAGCCGACAGGGGGCCATCACTGAAGCTTTCTTT.